Shown below are 24 T cell receptor beta chains from a single sample sequenced in a study of blood T cell repertoires in COVID-19. Sequencing was performed with immunoSEQ multiplex PCR; in TCRdb, only in-frame clones are kept and a portion is missing. The table has 150,000 to 200,000 clones, more than 75% seen once. The sequencing input was peripheral blood. The receptors were gathered from a human donor in a cohort sampled during active COVID-19.

The gene calls are TRBV6-5 and TRBJ1-2; D unclear. CDR1 is MNHEY and CDR2 is SVGAGI in the germline V gene. CDR3 length equals 11 residues. V lost 8 bases, J lost 1 base, and 5 bases lay in between. CDR3 amino acids: CASADNYGYTF. Written as DNA, the CDR3 is TGTGCCAGCGCAGATAACTATGGCTACACCTTC.

The chain carries TRBV29-1 and TRBJ2-7, with 12 bases lining up with TRBD2. Germline V lookup: CDR1 SQVTM, CDR2 ANQGSEA. V lost 3 bases to trimming and J lost 7 bases; unmatched junction nucleotides: 7. CDR3 length equals 14 residues. The CDR3 protein is CSVDALAGGQEQYF. Here the CDR3 DNA reads TGCAGCGTTGATGCCCTAGCGGGAGGGCAAGAGCAGTACTTC.

The CDR3 here is CASSSSLGRGETQYF. For the CDR3, the DNA is TGTGCCAGCAGCTCATCTTTGGGGCGCGGAGAGACCCAGTACTTC. The V and J genes are TRBV3-1 (or the pseudogene TRBV3-2) and TRBJ2-5, with D tentatively TRBD1 (5 bases). Germline V gene data show CDR1 as LGHDT and CDR2 as YNNKEL (reference sequence). The ends were cut back, 5 bases at V and 4 bases at J, with 17 bases in the middle. The CDR3 consists of 15 residues.

The chain combines TRBV18 with TRBJ1-2; 11 nucleotides agree with TRBD1. The germline V gene has CDR1 KGHSH and CDR2 LQKENI. The junction had 16 bases not matched to a gene; V was cut back by 3 bases and J by 7 bases. This CDR3 has 18 residues. CDR3: CASSPKTGQGASIRGYTF. In nucleotides, the CDR3 is TGTGCCAGCTCACCCAAAACCGGACAGGGGGCCTCAATTCGTGGCTACACCTTC.

This clone was seen just once. The chain joins TRBV5-4 to TRBJ1-2, with D possibly matching TRBD1 (5 bases). The germline V and J ends were trimmed by 4 bases and 3 bases, with 13 bases remaining between them. The CDR3 is made up of 14 amino acids. Germline V CDR1 and CDR2: SGHNT, YYREEE (reference sequence). The DNA for the CDR3 is TGTGCCAGCAGCATCGGGCAGGGCGACTATGGCTACACCTTC. Protein sequence: CASSIGQGDYGYTF.

This clone was picked up a small number of times. The V gene is TRBV5-6, the J gene TRBJ2-1; TRBD2 matches 7 bases. Trimming at V came to 3 bases and at J to 9 bases, leaving 15 bases not matched to a gene. The CDR3 spans 16 residues. Per the germline V gene, CDR1 is SGHDT and CDR2 is YYEEEE. DNA for the CDR3: TGTGCCAGCAGCTCCCCTAGGGACTACTTGTCCGGTGAGCAGTTCTTC. Translation: CASSSPRDYLSGEQFF.

This clone was observed once. This chain uses TRBV5-4 with TRBJ2-5, with 10 bases fitting TRBD1. The germline V gene has CDR1 SGHNT and CDR2 YYREEE (reference sequence). After removal of 2 bases from V and 4 bases from J, the junction contained 11 bases not matched to a gene. The CDR3 runs 17 residues. CDR3 DNA: TGTGCCAGCAGCTTAGGGGACAGGGGTGGTGGGCGAGAGACCCAGTACTTC. The encoded protein is CASSLGDRGGGRETQYF.

The chain uses TRBV9 and TRBJ1-4, with 12 positions matching TRBD1. With 1 base clipped from V and 8 bases from J, the junction kept 3 bases outside the gene matches. This CDR3 comprises 15 residues. Germline CDR1 is SGDLS and CDR2 is YYNGEE. CDR3 region: CASSVFGTGGEKLFF. The CDR3 coding sequence is TGTGCCAGCAGCGTATTCGGGACAGGGGGCGAAAAACTGTTTTTT.

The genes are TRBV4-1 and TRBJ2-1; tentatively, D is TRBD2 (6 bases). The CDR3 runs 17 residues. Germline CDR1 is MGHRA and CDR2 is YSYEKL. V was cut by 3 bases and J by 4 bases, with 19 bases left in between. The CDR3 sequence is CASSHARDGGRYNEQFF. Written as DNA, the CDR3 is TGCGCCAGCAGCCATGCCCGGGACGGGGGTAGGTACAATGAGCAGTTCTTC.

The rearrangement uses TRBV9 and TRBJ1-3; D not resolved. CDR1 and CDR2 from the germline V gene are SGDLS and YYNGEE. This CDR3 has 13 amino acids. Trimming left V 0 bases short and J 2 bases short, with 3 bases between. CDR3 protein: CASSVDTGNTIYF. In DNA, the CDR3 is TGTGCCAGCAGCGTAGATACTGGAAACACCATATATTTT. The full variable domain, completed using reference TRBV9 and TRBJ1-3, is DSGVTQTPKHLITATGQRVTLRCSPRSGDLSVYWYQQSLDQGLQFLIQYYNGEERAKGNILERFSAQQFPDLHSELNLSSLELGDSALYFCASSVDTGNTIYFGEGSWLTVV.

In this sample, this clone turned up once. V and J are TRBV5-1 and TRBJ2-2; 9 bases agree with TRBD1. V shed 3 bases, J shed 4 bases, and the junction held 7 bases outside the gene matches. The germline CDR1 and CDR2 sequences are SGHRS and YFSETQ. CDR3 size: 16 residues. CDR3 DNA sequence: TGCGCCAGCAGCTCGCCGGGACAGGGAAGCACCGGGGAGCTGTTTTTT. It translates to CASSSPGQGSTGELFF.

The chain is built from TRBV21-1 and TRBJ2-1; the table names TRBD2, a call not compared with the DNA. TRBV21-1 corresponds to a pseudogene. This CDR3 has 17 residues. The CDR3 DNA reads TGTGCCAGCACCTTTCCCCCACTAGCGGGGGCTTACAATGAGCAGTTCTTC. Translation: CASTFPPLAGAYNEQFF.

The chain is built from TRBV5-1 and TRBJ2-2; TRBD1 agrees at 10 bases. CDR1 and CDR2 (germline): SGHRS, YFSETQ. The CDR3 consists of 15 residues. V lost 2 bases, J lost 9 bases, and 7 bases stayed unmatched. CDR3 nucleotides: TGCGCCAGCAGCTTAACGGGACAGGGGTTAAGGGAGCTGTTTTTT. Its protein is CASSLTGQGLRELFF.

This sequence joins TRBV19 and TRBJ1-4, with D uncertain. The length of the CDR3 is 12 residues. CDR1 and CDR2 (germline): LNHDA, SQIVND (reference sequence). The V and J ends lost 6 bases and 4 bases respectively, with 6 bases between them. This CDR3 is CASRENNEKLFF. As DNA, the CDR3 is TGTGCCAGTAGAGAGAATAATGAAAAACTGTTTTTT.

J is TRBJ2-7 and V is TRBV7-2; maybe TRBD2 (6 bases). CDR1 is SGHTA and CDR2 is FQGNSA in the germline V gene. The CDR3 contains 14 residues. V shed 1 base and J shed 1 base, with 8 bases lying between them. As DNA, the CDR3 is TGTGCCAGCAGCTTAGTCGGGGGATCCTACGAGCAGTACTTC. This translates into CASSLVGGSYEQYF.

The chain joins TRBV7-2 to TRBJ2-2; the D gene is possibly TRBD2 (6 bases). The CDR3 is made up of 15 amino acids. V shed 5 bases and J shed 8 bases, with 18 bases lying between them. Germline CDR1 SGHTA, CDR2 FQGNSA. The CDR3 loop reads CASSAYTSFSGELFF. In DNA form, the CDR3 reads TGTGCCAGCAGCGCGTATACTAGCTTCAGTGGGGAGCTGTTTTTT.

J is TRBJ2-2 and V is TRBV18, with TRBD1 matching over 7 bases. The CDR3 contains 17 residues. V shed 3 bases, J shed 3 bases, and the junction held 10 bases outside the gene matches. Germline V gene data show CDR1 as KGHSH and CDR2 as LQKENI. Here the CDR3 reads CASSPTGVSLYTGELFF. CDR3 DNA: TGTGCCAGCTCACCTACAGGGGTATCGTTGTACACCGGGGAGCTGTTTTTT.

The chain employs TRBV7-2 and TRBJ2-5, with TRBD2 matching over 9 bases. Germline-derived CDR1 and CDR2 are SGHTA and FQGNSA. The trim removed 1 base at V and 4 bases at J, leaving 10 bases unmatched. The CDR3 sequence is 17 residues long. The DNA for the CDR3 is TGTGCCAGCAGCTTAGATGGCGGGAGGGTTAGAGCAGAGACCCAGTACTTC. This codes for CASSLDGGRVRAETQYF. The full variable domain, its missing parts supplied by reference TRBV7-2 and TRBJ2-5, is GAGVSQSPSNKVTEKGKDVELRCDPISGHTALYWYRQSLGQGLEFLIYFQGNSAPDKSGLPSDRFSAERTGGSVSTLTIQRTQQEDSAVYLCASSLDGGRVRAETQYFGPGTRLLVL.

The CDR3 DNA sequence: TGTGCCAGCTCACTGGGACTAGCGGGAGGCACCGGGGAGCTGTTTTTT. Amino acids: CASSLGLAGGTGELFF. This chain joins TRBV18 and TRBJ2-2; TRBD2 matches at 15 bases. The J segment lost 4 bases and the V segment lost 4 bases, leaving 1 base of the junction unmatched. CDR1 KGHSH and CDR2 LQKENI come from the germline V gene. This CDR3 comprises 16 residues.

The gene calls are TRBV2 and TRBJ2-7; a weak D match, TRBD2 (6 bases). Germline V gene lookup returns CDR1 SNHLY and CDR2 FYNNEI. Trimming took 8 bases from V and 3 from J, leaving 17 bases between them. The CDR3 has 14 residues. The CDR3 DNA is TGTGCCAGCCTAGCCGAGGCGGGGAACTACGAGCAGTACTTC. It encodes CASLAEAGNYEQYF.

The J gene is TRBJ2-3, the V gene TRBV9; no definite D call. V shed 1 base and J shed 6 bases, with 9 bases lying between them. This CDR3 is built from 13 residues. Germline V CDR1 and CDR2: SGDLS, YYNGEE. The CDR3 loop is CASSVPPRDTQYF. The CDR3 DNA sequence: TGTGCCAGCAGCGTACCACCGAGGGATACGCAGTATTTT.

The chain uses TRBV6-2 or TRBV6-3 and TRBJ2-5; TRBD2 agrees at 9 bases. The V gene's germline CDR1 is MNHEY and CDR2 SVGEGT. This CDR3 has 20 residues. Trimming cost V 0 bases and J 2 bases; bases outside gene matches: 16. DNA for the CDR3: TGTGCCAGCAGTTACTCTTTTGGGCGGGAGGGAAGATCGGAACAAGAGACCCAGTACTTC. Protein: CASSYSFGREGRSEQETQYF.

The CDR3 loop reads CASSFSGLAEMEQFF. CDR3 DNA sequence: TGTGCCAGCAGCTTTTCGGGACTAGCGGAAATGGAGCAGTTCTTC. The V call is TRBV11-2, the J call TRBJ2-1; TRBD2 matches 11 bases. V was clipped by 3 bases and J by 10 bases; unmatched bases: 8. CDR1 is SGHAT and CDR2 is FQNNGV in the germline V gene. The CDR3 covers 15 residues. Variable domain in full (rest from reference TRBV11-2 and TRBJ2-1): EAGVAQSPRYKIIEKRQSVAFWCNPISGHATLYWYQQILGQGPKLLIQFQNNGVVDDSQLPKDRFSAERLKGVDSTLKIQPAKLEDSAVYLCASSFSGLAEMEQFFGPGTRLTVL.

V is TRBV5-4 and J is TRBJ2-7; D is uncertain. The V end was cut by 6 bases, the J end by 7 bases, with 14 bases between. The CDR3 spans 12 residues. Germline loops: CDR1 SGHNT, CDR2 YYREEE (reference sequence). The DNA for the CDR3 is TGTGCCAGCACCTCCCCCGGGTATGAGCAGTACTTC. Amino acids: CASTSPGYEQYF.